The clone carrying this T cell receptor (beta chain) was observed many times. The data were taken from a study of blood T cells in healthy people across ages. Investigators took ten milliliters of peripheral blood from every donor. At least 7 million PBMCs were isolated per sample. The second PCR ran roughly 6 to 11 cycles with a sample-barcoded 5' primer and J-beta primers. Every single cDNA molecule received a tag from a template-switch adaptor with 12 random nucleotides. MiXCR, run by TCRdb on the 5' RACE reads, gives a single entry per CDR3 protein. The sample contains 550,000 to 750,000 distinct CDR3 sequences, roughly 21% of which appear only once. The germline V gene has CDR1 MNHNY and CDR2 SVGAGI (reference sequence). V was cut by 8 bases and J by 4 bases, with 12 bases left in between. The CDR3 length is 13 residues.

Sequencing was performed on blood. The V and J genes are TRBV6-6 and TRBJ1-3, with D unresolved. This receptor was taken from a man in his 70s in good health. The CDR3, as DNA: TGTGCCAGCTCAGCGGCTGACGGAAACACCATATATTTT. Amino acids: CASSAADGNTIYF.